These 10 T cell receptor beta chains came from one sample sequenced in a study of blood T cell repertoires in COVID-19 (TCRdb year 2020). Receptors were amplified or captured by the immunoSEQ multiplex PCR assay. What TCRdb holds here is the immuneACCESS table cut down to in-frame rearrangements. Part of the clones is not present; checked against another copy, under half of the missing clones reflect an unresolved V gene, and the others are unexplained. The sample includes about 94,000 clones, with 60% to 85% observed a single time. Of the sample, roughly 50% is held by the ten largest clones. Sequenced input: peripheral blood. These receptors came from a human donor in a cohort sampled during active COVID-19.

This clone was observed a few times. The CDR3 spells CASSFMGDSLLFPEQYF. The CDR3, as DNA: TGTGCCAGCAGCTTCATGGGGGACTCGCTACTTTTCCCCGAGCAGTACTTC. The rearrangement uses TRBV7-2 and TRBJ2-7; possibly TRBD2 for D (6 bases). Germline-derived CDR1 and CDR2 are SGHTA and FQGNSA. V gave up 3 bases and J gave up 6 bases, with 24 bases separating them. The CDR3 is 17 residues long.

The rearrangement joins TRBV12-5 to TRBJ2-1; 8 bases align to TRBD2. The J segment lost 3 bases and the V segment lost 0 bases, leaving 7 bases of the junction unmatched. The CDR3 loop spans 17 amino acids. CDR1 LGHNT and CDR2 FRNRAP come from the germline V gene. CDR3 coding DNA: TGTGCTAGTGGTTTGGTACGGGGTAGCGGGATCTACAATGAGCAGTTCTTC. Protein product: CASGLVRGSGIYNEQFF.

This clone was counted ten times or more. J is TRBJ2-7 and V is TRBV27, with 15 bases matching TRBD2. Trimming removed 5 bases from V and 4 bases from J; junction bases left unmatched: 3. The CDR3 runs 15 residues. Germline V gene sequence: CDR1 MNHEY, CDR2 SMNVEV (reference sequence). CDR3 nucleotide sequence: TGTGCCAGCAGTGGGGGACTAGCGGGAGGTTACGAGCAGTACTTC. The encoded protein is CASSGGLAGGYEQYF.

V gene TRBV12-3 or TRBV12-4 combines with J gene TRBJ2-3, with a tentative D call TRBD2 (6 bases). The V end was cut by 6 bases, the J end by 6 bases, with 13 bases between. CDR3 length: 13 amino acids. DNA for the CDR3: TGTGCCAGCAGCCCCGGGACTCGGGATACGCAGTATTTT. Its protein is CASSPGTRDTQYF.

The V and J genes are TRBV5-1 and TRBJ2-7; the match to TRBD2 covers 9 bases. The CDR3 is 16 amino acids. Germline V gene lookup returns CDR1 SGHRS and CDR2 YFSETQ. The ends lost 4 bases at V and 3 bases at J; junction bases unmatched: 11. CDR3 bases: TGCGCCAGCAGCCCTAAGGCGGGGGGGATTTACTACGAGCAGTACTTC. Residues: CASSPKAGGIYYEQYF.

This clone was counted a few times. CDR3 sequence: CASSPTQSNSPLHF. The CDR3 DNA reads TGTGCCAGCAGTCCAACACAGTCTAATTCACCCCTCCACTTT. This chain joins TRBV27 and TRBJ1-6, with D hard to call. There are 14 residues in the CDR3. Trimming pared 5 bases from V and 6 bases from J, leaving 11 bases between. CDR1 and CDR2 (germline): MNHEY, SMNVEV (reference sequence).

The rearrangement links TRBV5-4 to TRBJ2-3; 8 bases agree with TRBD2. Germline trimming cut 3 bases from V and 1 base from J; bases unmatched to any gene: 4. Looked up from germline, CDR1 is SGHNT and CDR2 is YYREEE (reference sequence). CDR3 length equals 15 residues. CDR3 in DNA: TGTGCCAGCAGCTCGGACGGGAGGGGCACAGATACGCAGTATTTT. It codes for CASSSDGRGTDTQYF.

The J gene is TRBJ2-3, the V gene TRBV6-2 or TRBV6-3, with D maybe TRBD1 (5 bases). This CDR3 region has 14 residues. V was pared by 0 bases and J by 5 bases, with 9 bases between. Germline V lookup: CDR1 MNHEY, CDR2 SVGEGT. The CDR3, as DNA: TGTGCCAGCAGTTACTCGTCTCAGGGAGATACGCAGTATTTT. It is translated as CASSYSSQGDTQYF.

This sequence joins TRBV7-3 and TRBJ2-3; 11 bases map to TRBD2. Germline V gene lookup returns CDR1 SGHTA and CDR2 FQGTGA. The CDR3 loop spans 15 amino acids. The ends lost 6 bases at V and 0 bases at J; junction bases unmatched: 2. The CDR3 DNA sequence: TGTGCCAGCAGTATAGCGGGAGGGAGCACAGATACGCAGTATTTT. Amino acids: CASSIAGGSTDTQYF.

The chain carries TRBV5-6 and TRBJ2-1; unclear D gene. Between the trimmed V and J ends, which lost 4 bases and 1 base, there was a span of 3 bases. Germline assignment: CDR1 SGHDT and CDR2 YYEEEE. The CDR3 consists of 12 residues. The CDR3, as DNA: TGTGCCAGCAGCCCGTCCTACAATGAGCAGTTCTTC. This translates into CASSPSYNEQFF.